What follows describes a single TCR beta chain. Its antigen is still unknown. TCRdb processed the 5' RACE reads anew with MiXCR; each CDR3 protein has one entry. This sample has about 340,000 distinct CDR3 sequences, with 9.5% to 15% found just once. The data belong to a study of T cells after yellow fever vaccination. Study-wide points: Researchers noted that a small share of clonotypes showed up in both CD4 and CD8 compartments.

This CDR3 region has 14 residues. CDR1 is MNHNS, CDR2 SASEGT, per germline. V was trimmed by 0 bases and J by 2 bases, leaving 7 bases between them. The clonotype was recovered from a man aged 18 to 29 who received the YFV17D yellow fever vaccine. V usage is TRBV6-1 and J usage is TRBJ1-1; D remains ambiguous. Material: CD4+ T cells sorted from PBMCs, obtained 15 days after the yellow fever booster vaccination. The CDR3 loop reads CASSEAGLNTEAFF. Here the CDR3 DNA reads TGTGCCAGCAGTGAAGCAGGGCTAAACACTGAAGCTTTCTTT.